This passage covers 7 T cell receptor beta chains from one sample sequenced in a study of siplizumab effects on memory and regulatory T cells. This table comes from immunoSEQ multiplex PCR, and its TCRdb copy is limited to in-frame clones, with some not included. The sample records 100,000 or so clones, about 90% being singletons. Sequenced material: Tregs sorted from blood. These receptors were obtained from a human donor in good health.

The chain uses TRBV10-3 and TRBJ2-5, with 10 bases identical to TRBD2. The J segment lost 2 bases and the V segment lost 10 bases, leaving 7 bases of the junction unmatched. In germline, CDR1 is ENHRY, CDR2 SYGVKD. This CDR3 contains 14 residues. The CDR3 DNA reads as TGTGCCACCTCCGGGACTAGCGTGCAAGAGACCCAGTACTTC. It specifies CATSGTSVQETQYF.

The V gene is TRBV6-5, the J gene TRBJ2-7, with D possibly TRBD2 on 5 matching bases. Trimming took off 6 bases at V and 6 bases at J, with 12 bases between the two ends. Germline V gene data show CDR1 as MNHEY and CDR2 as SVGAGI. CDR3 size: 12 residues. The CDR3 bases are TGTGCCAGCAGACCGAGGGATGGCGAGCAGTACTTC. Protein: CASRPRDGEQYF.

The count of this clone is one. The rearrangement joins TRBV6-5 to TRBJ1-1, with unresolved D. The CDR3 covers 12 residues. Trimming cost V 5 bases and J 5 bases, with 9 bases left between them. Germline loops: CDR1 MNHEY, CDR2 SVGAGI. The CDR3 DNA follows: TGTGCCAGCAGTCTCAGTGGGACTGAAGCTTTCTTT. Its translation: CASSLSGTEAFF.

The V call is TRBV27, the J call TRBJ2-7; TRBD1 aligns across 8 bases. The germline gives CDR1 MNHEY, CDR2 SMNVEV (reference sequence). The CDR3 is made up of 18 amino acids. The junction had 22 bases not matched to a gene; V was cut back by 7 bases and J by 5 bases. The CDR3 DNA follows: TGTGCCAGCACCACAACTCGCAGGGGGCTGGTAGCAGCTAACGAGCAGTACTTC. Translated: CASTTTRRGLVAANEQYF.

This rearrangement joins TRBV9 to TRBJ1-4, with a weak D call TRBD1 (5 bases). From germline, CDR1 is SGDLS and CDR2 YYNGEE. Trimming shortened V by 4 bases and J by 0 bases, and 7 bases separated the two germline ends. The CDR3 loop spans 14 amino acids. CDR3 sequence (DNA): TGTGCCAGCAGCCAGGGTCCAACTAATGAAAAACTGTTTTTT. Amino acids: CASSQGPTNEKLFF. Filled out from reference TRBV9 and TRBJ1-4, the complete variable domain reads DSGVTQTPKHLITATGQRVTLRCSPRSGDLSVYWYQQSLDQGLQFLIQYYNGEERAKGNILERFSAQQFPDLHSELNLSSLELGDSALYFCASSQGPTNEKLFFGSGTQLSVL.

This clone is a singleton in its sample. V and J are TRBV15 and TRBJ2-1; D gene ambiguous. The CDR3 is 12 residues long. Germline V lookup: CDR1 LNHNV, CDR2 YYDKDF (reference sequence). V was shortened by 2 bases and J by 9 bases, with 8 bases between the two germline ends. Here the CDR3 DNA reads TGTGCCACCAGCAGACCGATGGGTGAGCAGTTCTTC. It yields the protein CATSRPMGEQFF.

The chain has TRBV6-6 and TRBJ1-3; 11 bases fit TRBD1. CDR1 MNHNY and CDR2 SVGAGI come from the germline V gene (reference sequence). The CDR3 sequence is 16 residues long. The V gene end was trimmed by 6 bases and the J gene end by 3 bases; junction bases not matched to a gene: 7. CDR3 region: CASRPGTGGFGNTIYF. DNA of the CDR3: TGTGCCAGCAGACCCGGGACAGGGGGATTTGGAAACACCATATATTTT.